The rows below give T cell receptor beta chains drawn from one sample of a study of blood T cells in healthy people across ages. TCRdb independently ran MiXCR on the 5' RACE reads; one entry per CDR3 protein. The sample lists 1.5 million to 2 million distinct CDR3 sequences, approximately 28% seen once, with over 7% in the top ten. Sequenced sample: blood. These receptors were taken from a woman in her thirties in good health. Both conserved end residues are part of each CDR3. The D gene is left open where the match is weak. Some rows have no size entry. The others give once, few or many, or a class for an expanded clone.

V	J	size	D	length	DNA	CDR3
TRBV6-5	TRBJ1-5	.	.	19	TGTGCCAGCAGTTACTCGAGAGGGTTCGGCGGGCGGGCGCATCAGCCCCAGCATTTT	CASSYSRGFGGRAHQPQHF
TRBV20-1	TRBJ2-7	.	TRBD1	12	TGCAGTGCCCCGGACAGGGAGGACGAGCAGTACTTC	CSAPDREDEQYF
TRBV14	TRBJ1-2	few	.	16	TGTGCCAGCAGCCAAAAGATTGTCTGGGGGCGGAGTGGCTACACCTTC	CASSQKIVWGRSGYTF
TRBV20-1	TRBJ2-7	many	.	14	TGCAGTGCTAGAGAGTACGGGACTCAGTACGAGCAGTACTTC	CSAREYGTQYEQYF
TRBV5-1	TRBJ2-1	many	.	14	TGCGCCAGCAGCTTGGGGGGGGACTCCAATGAGCAGTTCTTC	CASSLGGDSNEQFF
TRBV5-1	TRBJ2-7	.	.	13	TGCGCCAGCAGGTACCAGGACAACTACGAGCAGTACTTC	CASRYQDNYEQYF
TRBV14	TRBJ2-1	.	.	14	TGTGCCAGTGGGTGGTTGAGCTCCTACAATGAGCAGTTCTTC	CASGWLSSYNEQFF
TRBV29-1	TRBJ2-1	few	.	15	TGCAGCGTTGCCCGAACTTCTGCCAGCTACAATGAGCAGTTCTTC	CSVARTSASYNEQFF
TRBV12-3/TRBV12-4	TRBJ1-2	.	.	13	TGTGCCAGCAATAGACGGGGTTGTGGAGGCTACACCTTC	CASNRRGCGGYTF
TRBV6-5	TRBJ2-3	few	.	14	TGTGCCACCTCAGGAGATGGGGGCACAGATACGCAGTATTTT	CATSGDGGTDTQYF
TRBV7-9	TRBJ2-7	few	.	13	TGTGCCAGCAGCGCACAGACAGACTACGAGCAGTACTTC	CASSAQTDYEQYF
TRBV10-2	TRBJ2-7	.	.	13	TGCGCCAGCCGTACCGTGACGGGCTACGAGCAGTACTTC	CASRTVTGYEQYF
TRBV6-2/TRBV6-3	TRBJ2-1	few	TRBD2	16	TGTGCCAGCAGTTACCCACTAGCGGTTGTCCACAATGAGCAGTTCTTC	CASSYPLAVVHNEQFF
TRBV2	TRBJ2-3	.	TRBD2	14	TGTGCCACCGTCCTTAGCGGGAGTAGTGATACGCAGTATTTT	CATVLSGSSDTQYF
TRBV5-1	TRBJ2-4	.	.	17	TGCGCCAGCAGCCCTATCCAGGGATACTTGGCCAAAAACATTCAGTACTTC	CASSPIQGYLAKNIQYF
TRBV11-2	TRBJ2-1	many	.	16	TGTGCCAGCAGCTTAGAGAGGACAGCAGGGGGGAATGAGCAGTTCTTC	CASSLERTAGGNEQFF
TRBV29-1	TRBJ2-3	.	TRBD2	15	TGCAGCGTCGCTAGCGGGAGGGCTACGGTTGGTACGCAGTATTTT	CSVASGRATVGTQYF
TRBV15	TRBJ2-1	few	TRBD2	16	TGTGCCACCAGCAGAGATGAAAGACTAGCGGGAGCTGAGCAGTTCTTC	CATSRDERLAGAEQFF
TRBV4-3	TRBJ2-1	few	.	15	TGCGCCAGCAGCCAAGGATCAGGGGAGTATAATGAGCAGTTCTTC	CASSQGSGEYNEQFF
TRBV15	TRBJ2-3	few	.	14	TGTGCCACCAGCACGGGAACTAGCACAGATACGCAGTATTTT	CATSTGTSTDTQYF